The source of this T cell receptor beta chain is a study of T cell responses to AZD1222 COVID-19 vaccine. The overall study: Whether given at about 4 or about 12 weeks, second doses were pooled. Study outcomes and limitations: White British people made up most donors, females outnumbered males, and clonal diversity was possibly underestimated. Two AZD1222 administrations were followed by greater Spike-specific TCR breadth and depth. Reports indicate that nearly half of spike-specific TCRs are directed at unmutated variant regions.

A note on this clone: Antigen specificity is unknown.

Sequencing was performed with immunoSEQ multiplex PCR; in TCRdb, only in-frame clones are kept and a portion is missing. The table shows about 110,000 clones, with under 95% occurring only once. Trimming removed 0 bases at V and 4 bases at J, with 4 bases between. The CDR3 sequence is 12 residues long. CDR1 and CDR2 from the germline V gene are SGDLS and YYNGEE. V is TRBV9 and J is TRBJ1-2; no definite D call. Sequencing used peripheral blood, obtained on day 0 of AZD1222 vaccination. The TCR comes from an adult in good health. CDR3 nucleotides: TGTGCCAGCAGCGTAGGGGGCTATGGCTACACCTTC. It codes for CASSVGGYGYTF.